The 15 T cell receptor beta chains reported below all come from one sample, sequenced in a study of human T cells and chemical hapten exposure. Time point noted: pre-sensitization, week 0. The treatment is: therapeutic diphenylcyclopropenone sensitization with weekly scalp DPC. TCRdb independently ran MiXCR on the RACE reads; one entry per CDR3 protein. The sample has 62,000 or so distinct CDR3 sequences; over 9.5% are singletons. This specimen consisted of whole blood, obtained in connection with sensitization to the hapten diphenylcyclopropenone (DPC). The receptors shown here come from a woman aged 45-60 years with alopecia areata. Some clones in this sample may be carry-over from other donors' samples.

This clonotype was counted only a few times. The chain uses TRBV5-1 and TRBJ2-7; 7 bases are a match to TRBD1. Unmatched junction bases numbered 8, after V lost 4 bases and J lost 1 base. The CDR3 sequence is 15 residues long. Germline-derived CDR1 and CDR2 are SGHRS and YFSETQ. The CDR3 sequence is CASSRGQSTSYEQYF. The CDR3 DNA follows: TGCGCCAGCAGCCGGGGACAGTCCACTTCCTACGAGCAGTACTTC.

This clonotype was counted many times. V gene TRBV6-2 or TRBV6-3 combines with J gene TRBJ2-5; D is perhaps TRBD1 or TRBD2 (5 bases each). The CDR3 is 14 amino acids. Germline V gives CDR1 MNHEY, CDR2 SVGEGT. Between the trimmed V and J ends, which lost 7 bases and 5 bases, there was a span of 17 bases. Here the CDR3 DNA reads TGTGCCAGCACCCCCCCCCGGGGCGGGGAGACCCAGTACTTC. Its protein is CASTPPRGGETQYF.

This clonotype was picked up a small number of times. J is TRBJ2-5 and V is TRBV7-3; possibly TRBD1 or TRBD2 for D (5 bases each). V was clipped by 4 bases and J by 4 bases, with 10 bases between them. The CDR3 totals 13 residues. Per germline, CDR1 SGHTA and CDR2 FQGTGA. CDR3 sequence: CASSSGTLETQYF. In nucleotides, the CDR3 is TGTGCCAGCAGCTCCGGGACCCTAGAGACCCAGTACTTC. Drawing the rest from reference TRBV7-3 and TRBJ2-5, the complete variable domain is GAGVSQTPSNKVTEKGKYVELRCDPISGHTALYWYRQSLGQGPEFLIYFQGTGAADDSGLPNDRFFAVRPEGSVSTLKIQRTERGDSAVYLCASSSGTLETQYFGPGTRLLVL.

This clonotype was detected ten times or more. This chain uses TRBV29-1 with TRBJ1-2; D is unclear. The CDR3 totals 13 residues. Germline CDR1 reads SQVTM; CDR2 reads ANQGSEA. V lost 3 bases and J lost 1, with 9 bases in between. The CDR3 sequence is CSVDPGNNYGYTF. CDR3 DNA: TGCAGCGTTGACCCGGGTAATAACTATGGCTACACCTTC.

The V and J genes are TRBV6-2 or TRBV6-3 and TRBJ2-6, with D unclear. V dropped 5 bases and J dropped 5 bases, with 7 bases sitting between them. Germline CDR1 is MNHEY and CDR2 is SVGEGT. The CDR3 consists of 13 residues. This CDR3 is CASSAPWANVLTF. For the CDR3, the DNA is TGTGCCAGCAGTGCCCCCTGGGCCAACGTCCTGACTTTC.

The V call is TRBV20-1, the J call TRBJ2-3; D possibly corresponds to TRBD2 (5 bases). Trimming shortened V by 0 bases and J by 6 bases, and 13 bases separated the two germline ends. The CDR3 is made up of 14 amino acids. The germline V gene has CDR1 DFQATT and CDR2 SNEGSKA (reference sequence). The CDR3 DNA reads as TGCAGTGCTAGAGATCCCCGGGGTGCCGATACGCAGTATTTT. Translated, it gives CSARDPRGADTQYF.

This clonotype was counted ten times or more. The chain recombines TRBV20-1 with TRBJ1-4; no clear D. Germline lookup yields CDR1 DFQATT and CDR2 SNEGSKA (reference sequence). This CDR3 contains 14 residues. In DNA form, the CDR3 reads TGCAGCGTAATTTCGGGGTGGACTAATGAAAAACTGTTTTTT. It yields the protein CSVISGWTNEKLFF.

This chain connects TRBV27 to TRBJ1-4; D is perhaps TRBD1 (6 bases). The CDR3 has 15 amino acids. V was pared by 8 bases and J by 3 bases, with 16 bases between. Germline V lookup: CDR1 MNHEY, CDR2 SMNVEV (reference sequence). The CDR3 region has the DNA TGTGCCAGCCGTGAAACAGGGACCCCTAATGAAAAACTGTTTTTT. Translation gives CASRETGTPNEKLFF.

The table lists this clonotype with a few counts. The rearrangement joins TRBV2 to TRBJ1-5; D is ambiguous. The germline V gene encodes CDR1 SNHLY and CDR2 FYNNEI. The length of the CDR3 is 12 residues. Trimming left V 6 bases short and J 6 bases short, with 9 bases between. CDR3 amino acids: CASSRLVQPQHF. DNA for the CDR3: TGTGCCAGCAGCAGACTAGTTCAGCCCCAGCATTTT.

This clonotype has a handful of counts. The chain employs TRBV14 and TRBJ2-7; D is undetermined. This CDR3 has 14 residues. Germline assignment: CDR1 SGHDN and CDR2 FVKESK. Trimming cost V 4 bases and J 2 bases, with 12 bases left between them. In DNA form, the CDR3 reads TGTGCCAGCAGCCCCCCGGCGCCTCCCTACGAGCAGTACTTC. It codes for CASSPPAPPYEQYF.

The chain combines TRBV7-2 with TRBJ2-6; possible D gene TRBD1, 5 bases. There are 16 residues in the CDR3. Trimming left V 5 bases short and J 0 bases short, with 11 bases between. The germline gives CDR1 SGHTA, CDR2 FQGNSA. In DNA, the CDR3 is TGTGCCAGCAGCCCACAGGAACTCTCTGGGGCCAACGTCCTGACTTTC. Amino acids: CASSPQELSGANVLTF.

This clonotype was recorded many times. This chain links TRBV18 with TRBJ2-6; tentatively, D is TRBD2 (6 bases). V shed 4 bases and J shed 0 bases, with 16 bases lying between them. Germline V gene sequence: CDR1 KGHSH, CDR2 LQKENI. The CDR3 has 18 residues. This CDR3 is CASSRAGTSSSGANVLTF. CDR3 DNA: TGTGCCAGCTCACGGGCCGGGACTTCGAGCTCTGGGGCCAACGTCCTGACTTTC.

The rearrangement joins TRBV6-6 to TRBJ2-3; 7 bases align to TRBD2. Trimming took 8 bases from V and 5 from J; bases not matched to a gene: 4. The germline V gene encodes CDR1 MNHNY and CDR2 SVGAGI (reference sequence). The CDR3 has 12 residues. The CDR3 DNA follows: TGTGCCAGCTCGGGGGGAGGAGATACGCAGTATTTT. This encodes CASSGGGDTQYF.

V usage is TRBV28 and J usage is TRBJ2-7; 12 nucleotides align to TRBD1. Germline assignment: CDR1 MDHEN and CDR2 SYDVKM. Germline trimming cut 1 base from V and 5 bases from J; bases unmatched to any gene: 3. The CDR3 covers 15 residues. CDR3: CASSLLGTGGHEQYF. CDR3 in DNA: TGTGCCAGCAGTTTATTAGGGACAGGGGGCCACGAGCAGTACTTC.

This clonotype has ten or more counts. V usage is TRBV10-3 and J usage is TRBJ2-7; D perhaps matches TRBD2 (5 bases). V was clipped by 10 bases and J by 2 bases, with 9 bases between them. The CDR3 has 11 residues. Germline lookup yields CDR1 ENHRY and CDR2 SYGVKD. CDR3 protein: CARGSAYEQYF. In DNA form, the CDR3 reads TGTGCCAGAGGGTCCGCCTACGAGCAGTACTTC.